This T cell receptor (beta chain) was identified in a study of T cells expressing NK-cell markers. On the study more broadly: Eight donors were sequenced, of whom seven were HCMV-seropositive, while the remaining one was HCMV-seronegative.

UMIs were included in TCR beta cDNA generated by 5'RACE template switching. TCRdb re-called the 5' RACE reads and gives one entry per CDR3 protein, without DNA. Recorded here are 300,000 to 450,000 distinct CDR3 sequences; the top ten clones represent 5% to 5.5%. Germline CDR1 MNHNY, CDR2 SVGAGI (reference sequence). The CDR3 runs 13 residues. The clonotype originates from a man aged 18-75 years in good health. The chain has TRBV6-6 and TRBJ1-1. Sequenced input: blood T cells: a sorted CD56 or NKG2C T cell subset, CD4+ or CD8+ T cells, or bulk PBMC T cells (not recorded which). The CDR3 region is CASTHGLNTEAFF.